These T cell receptor beta chains were read from a single sample in a study of blood T cell repertoires in COVID-19. Profiled with immunoSEQ multiplex PCR; TCRdb holds only in-frame clones, not every one. This table holds nearly 90,000 clones, 88% found once. The sequenced sample was peripheral blood. These receptor sequences come from a man aged 60-69 years with acute or convalescent COVID-19. Both conserved end residues are part of each CDR3. Fields, in order: clone size, V gene, D gene, J gene, CDR3 protein, CDR3 DNA. A D gene is named only where the DNA matches it firmly. Clone size, where shown, is once, few, many, or a class for clones that have expanded.

>.|TRBV5-1|.|TRBJ2-1
CASSLKQGYNEQFF
TGCGCCAGCAGCTTGAAACAGGGTTACAATGAGCAGTTCTTC
>.|TRBV14|.|TRBJ1-6
CASSLPGSVNSPLHF
TGTGCCAGCAGCCTCCCGGGTTCGGTTAATTCACCCCTCCACTTT
>.|TRBV14|TRBD1|TRBJ1-2
CASSRRGQGYSGYTF
TGTGCCAGCAGCCGACGAGGACAGGGGTATAGTGGCTACACCTTC
>.|TRBV27|TRBD1|TRBJ2-3
CASSYIPGQGSDTQYF
TGTGCCAGCAGTTATATTCCGGGACAGGGCTCAGATACGCAGTATTTT
>once|TRBV19|.|TRBJ1-2
CASSSGLGSLEGDGYTF
TGTGCCAGTAGCTCGGGCCTAGGCTCCTTGGAAGGGGATGGCTACACCTTC
>.|TRBV6-5|.|TRBJ2-2
CASTRGLGNTGELFF
TGTGCCAGCACCAGAGGGCTAGGTAACACCGGGGAGCTGTTTTTT
>once|TRBV6-6|.|TRBJ2-2
CASSLQGTGELFF
TGTGCCAGCAGTTTGCAGGGAACCGGGGAGCTGTTTTTT
>.|TRBV28|TRBD2|TRBJ2-1
CASSLAGGLYNEQFF
TGTGCCAGCAGTTTAGCGGGAGGGCTTTACAATGAGCAGTTCTTC
>.|TRBV18|.|TRBJ2-5
CASSPLDSQETQYF
TGTGCCAGCTCACCTCTCGATAGCCAAGAGACCCAGTACTTC
>.|TRBV10-1|TRBD2|TRBJ2-3
CASSPTSGRAGDTQYF
TGCGCCAGCAGTCCTACTAGCGGGAGGGCCGGGGATACGCAGTATTTT
>.|TRBV14|.|TRBJ1-2
CVSSQDVFYGYTF
TGTGTCAGCAGCCAAGATGTCTTCTATGGCTACACCTTC
>.|TRBV30|TRBD1|TRBJ1-2
CAWSGLGQGITGYTF
TGTGCCTGGAGTGGTTTGGGACAGGGTATTACGGGCTACACCTTC
>.|TRBV3-1/TRBV3-2|TRBD1|TRBJ1-2
CASSTRDRVGDGYTF
TGTGCCAGCAGCACGCGGGACAGGGTGGGTGATGGCTACACCTTC
>.|TRBV5-1|.|TRBJ2-3
CASSLGVGGMTDTQYF
TGCGCCAGCAGCTTGGGGGTCGGCGGGATGACAGATACGCAGTATTTT
>few|TRBV6-1|.|TRBJ2-7
CASSERKGGYEQYF
TGTGCCAGCAGTGAAAGAAAAGGGGGCTACGAGCAGTACTTC
>once|TRBV18|.|TRBJ2-3
CASSPVRQRTSTDTQYF
TGTGCCAGCTCACCAGTTCGGCAAAGGACTAGCACAGATACGCAGTATTTT
>.|TRBV29-1|.|TRBJ2-1
CSVESRNEQFF
TGCAGCGTTGAAAGCCGGAATGAGCAGTTCTTC
>.|TRBV20-1|.|TRBJ1-1
CSARQGSEAFF
TGCAGTGCTAGGCAGGGGTCTGAAGCTTTCTTT
>.|TRBV7-9|.|TRBJ2-3
CASSTPADTQYF
TGTGCCAGCAGCACCCCGGCAGATACGCAGTATTTT
>.|TRBV5-1|TRBD1|TRBJ2-3
CASSLLDRGGTDTQYF
TGCGCCAGCAGCTTGCTCGACAGGGGAGGCACAGATACGCAGTATTTT
>.|TRBV7-2|TRBD1|TRBJ2-7
CASSLTGTGGYEQYF
TGTGCCAGCAGCCTAACCGGGACAGGGGGCTACGAGCAGTACTTC
>few|TRBV5-1|TRBD2|TRBJ2-5
CASSYPGLAGGRQTQYF
TGCGCCAGCAGCTACCCGGGACTAGCGGGGGGGCGGCAGACCCAGTACTTC
>once|TRBV27|.|TRBJ2-1
CASSSRPSTNEQFF
TGTGCCAGCAGTTCCCGTCCCAGTACCAATGAGCAGTTCTTC
>.|TRBV6-5|.|TRBJ1-1
CASNPLNRDPEAFF
TGTGCCAGCAACCCATTAAACAGGGACCCTGAAGCTTTCTTT
>.|TRBV7-3|.|TRBJ1-2
CASSLTQGLGYGYTF
TGTGCCAGCAGCTTAACGCAGGGACTGGGCTATGGCTACACCTTC
>.|TRBV14|TRBD1|TRBJ2-7
CASSHFNDRGSYEQYF
TGTGCCAGCAGCCACTTTAATGACAGGGGCTCCTACGAGCAGTACTTC
>.|TRBV10-3|TRBD1|TRBJ1-1
CAISESRRGQAFF
TGTGCCATCAGTGAGTCGAGGAGGGGGCAGGCTTTCTTT
>.|TRBV10-3|.|TRBJ2-1
CAITDSNSYNEQFF
TGTGCCATCACCGACAGTAACTCCTACAATGAGCAGTTCTTC
>.|TRBV11-1|.|TRBJ2-4
CASSSWGRQNIQYF
TGTGCCAGCAGCTCTTGGGGCAGACAAAACATTCAGTACTTC
>.|TRBV18|TRBD2|TRBJ2-1
CASSRGLADYNEQFF
TGTGCCAGCTCACGCGGACTAGCGGATTACAATGAGCAGTTCTTC
>.|TRBV27|.|TRBJ1-1
CASSFSPSPRDTEAFF
TGTGCCAGCAGTTTTTCGCCTTCCCCGAGGGACACTGAAGCTTTCTTT
>.|TRBV11-1|.|TRBJ1-1
CASSVDRTNTEAFF
TGTGCCAGCAGCGTAGACAGGACGAACACTGAAGCTTTCTTT
>.|TRBV19|TRBD1|TRBJ1-6
CASSTLGQGSYNSPLHF
TGTGCCAGTAGTACATTAGGACAGGGGTCCTATAATTCACCCCTCCACTTT
>.|TRBV5-1|.|TRBJ2-7
CASSAVPEQREQYF
TGCGCCAGCAGCGCCGTCCCAGAGCAGCGGGAGCAGTACTTC
>.|TRBV24-1|TRBD1|TRBJ2-5
CATSPPGTGSRETQYF
TGTGCCACCAGTCCTCCCGGGACAGGGTCCAGGGAGACCCAGTACTTC
>.|TRBV23-1|TRBD1|TRBJ1-6
CASRGRDRGSYNSPLHF
TGCGCCAGTAGAGGCCGGGACAGGGGCTCTTATAATTCACCCCTCCACTTT
>.|TRBV5-1|TRBD2|TRBJ2-2
CASSLVSGTGELFF
TGCGCCAGCAGCTTGGTTAGCGGGACCGGGGAGCTGTTTTTT
>.|TRBV3-1/TRBV3-2|.|TRBJ2-1
CASSQALAAGANEQFF
TGTGCCAGCAGCCAAGCCCTGGCGGCAGGGGCTAATGAGCAGTTCTTC
>.|TRBV14|.|TRBJ1-6
CASSLLSFSSYNSPLHF
TGTGCCAGCAGCCTCTTATCTTTCAGCTCCTATAATTCACCCCTCCACTTT
>.|TRBV27|TRBD2|TRBJ2-5
CASSLWTSGEETQYF
TGTGCCAGCAGTTTATGGACTAGCGGGGAAGAGACCCAGTACTTC
>.|TRBV20-1|.|TRBJ2-5
CSASEIRGIETQYF
TGCAGTGCTAGTGAGATAAGGGGTATTGAGACCCAGTACTTC
>.|TRBV4-2|TRBD1|TRBJ1-2
CASSHDNQGDGYTF
TGTGCCAGCAGCCACGACAACCAGGGGGATGGCTACACCTTC
>once|TRBV3-1/TRBV3-2|.|TRBJ1-2
CASSLLVGAAGYTF
TGTGCCAGCAGCCTGCTTGTGGGGGCGGCTGGCTACACCTTC
>.|TRBV9|.|TRBJ2-5
CASSVEGIGETQYF
TGTGCCAGCAGCGTAGAGGGGATTGGGGAGACCCAGTACTTC
>once|TRBV2|.|TRBJ1-1
CASRLDRTNTEAFF
TGTGCCAGCAGACTGGACAGAACTAACACTGAAGCTTTCTTT
>.|TRBV5-1|TRBD1|TRBJ1-1
CASSLGTGMNTEAFF
TGCGCCAGCAGCTTAGGGACAGGAATGAACACTGAAGCTTTCTTT
>.|TRBV6-5|.|TRBJ2-3
CASLKQVGNTDTQYF
TGTGCCAGCCTAAAACAGGTGGGGAACACAGATACGCAGTATTTT
>.|TRBV2|TRBD1|TRBJ2-7
CASSGQGTVEQYF
TGTGCCAGCAGTGGACAGGGTACAGTCGAGCAGTACTTC
>.|TRBV18|TRBD1|TRBJ1-5
CASSQTGTGGQPQHF
TGTGCCAGCTCCCAGACCGGGACAGGGGGTCAGCCCCAGCATTTT
>few|TRBV10-3|.|TRBJ1-2
CAISQGLGYGYTF
TGTGCCATCAGCCAGGGTTTGGGCTATGGCTACACCTTC
>.|TRBV9|TRBD2|TRBJ2-3
CASSVGSSGGAKDTQYF
TGTGCCAGCAGCGTAGGCAGTAGCGGGGGGGCGAAAGATACGCAGTATTTT
>.|TRBV28|TRBD2|TRBJ2-5
CASSFLAGGPRTQYF
TGTGCCAGCAGTTTTTTAGCGGGGGGGCCGAGGACCCAGTACTTC
>.|TRBV9|TRBD1|TRBJ1-2
CASSPMDRDYGYTF
TGTGCCAGCAGCCCTATGGACAGGGACTATGGCTACACCTTC